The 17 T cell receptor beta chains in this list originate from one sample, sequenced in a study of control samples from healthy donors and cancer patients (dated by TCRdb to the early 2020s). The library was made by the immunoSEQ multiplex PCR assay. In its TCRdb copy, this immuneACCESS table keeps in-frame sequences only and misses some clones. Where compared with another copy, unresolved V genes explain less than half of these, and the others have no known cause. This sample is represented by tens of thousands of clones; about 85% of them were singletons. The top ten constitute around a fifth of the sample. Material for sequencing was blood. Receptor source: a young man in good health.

Here the CDR3 reads CASSLGGTRDEQYF. The CDR3 DNA is TGTGCCAGCAGCCTGGGAGGGACTAGAGACGAGCAGTACTTC. The chain uses TRBV5-4 and TRBJ2-7; 8 bases match TRBD2. J lost 5 bases, V lost 4 bases, and 8 bases had no gene match. Looked up from germline, CDR1 is SGHNT and CDR2 is YYREEE (reference sequence). CDR3 length equals 14 residues.

In nucleotides, the CDR3 is TGTGCCATCAGTGAGTTTGGGGGAAACACCATATATTTT. Encoded protein: CAISEFGGNTIYF. The chain links TRBV10-3 to TRBJ1-3; D unresolved. CDR3 length equals 13 residues. Germline loops: CDR1 ENHRY, CDR2 SYGVKD. V shed 1 base and J shed 4 bases, with 5 bases lying between them.

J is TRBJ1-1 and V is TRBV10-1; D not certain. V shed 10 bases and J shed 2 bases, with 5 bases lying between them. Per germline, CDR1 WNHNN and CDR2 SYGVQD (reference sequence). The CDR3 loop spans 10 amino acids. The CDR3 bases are TGCGCCACCGGAAACACTGAAGCTTTCTTT. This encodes CATGNTEAFF.

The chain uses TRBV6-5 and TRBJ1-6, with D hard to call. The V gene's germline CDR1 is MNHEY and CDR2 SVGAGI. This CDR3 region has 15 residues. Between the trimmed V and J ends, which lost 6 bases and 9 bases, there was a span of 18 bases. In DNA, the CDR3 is TGTGCCAGCAGACGGACCCTACATGAGCCTTCACCCCTCCACTTT. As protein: CASRRTLHEPSPLHF.

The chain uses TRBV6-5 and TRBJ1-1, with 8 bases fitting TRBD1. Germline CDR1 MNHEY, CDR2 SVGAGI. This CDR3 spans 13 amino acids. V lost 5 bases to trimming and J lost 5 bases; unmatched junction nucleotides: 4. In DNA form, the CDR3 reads TGTGCCAGCAGTCGGGACAGGCGTACTGAAGCTTTCTTT. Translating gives CASSRDRRTEAFF.

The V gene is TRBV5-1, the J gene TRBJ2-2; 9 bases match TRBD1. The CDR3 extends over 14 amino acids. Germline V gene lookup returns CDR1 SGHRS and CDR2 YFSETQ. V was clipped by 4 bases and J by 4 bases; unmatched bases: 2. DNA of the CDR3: TGCGCCAGCAGCCCGGGACAGGGCACCGGGGAGCTGTTTTTT. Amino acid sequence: CASSPGQGTGELFF.

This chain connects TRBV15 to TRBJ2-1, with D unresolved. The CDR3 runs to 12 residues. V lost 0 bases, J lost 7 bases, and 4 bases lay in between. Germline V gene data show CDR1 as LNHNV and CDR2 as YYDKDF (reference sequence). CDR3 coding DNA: TGTGCCACCAGCAGAGATGTGAATGAGCAGTTCTTC. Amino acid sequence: CATSRDVNEQFF.

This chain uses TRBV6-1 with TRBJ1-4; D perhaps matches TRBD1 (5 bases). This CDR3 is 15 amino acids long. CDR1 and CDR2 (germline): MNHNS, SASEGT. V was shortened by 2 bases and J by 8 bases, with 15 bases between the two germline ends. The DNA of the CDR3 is TGTGCCAGCAGTGAACTAGGACACGGTATCGAAAAACTGTTTTTT. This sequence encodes CASSELGHGIEKLFF.

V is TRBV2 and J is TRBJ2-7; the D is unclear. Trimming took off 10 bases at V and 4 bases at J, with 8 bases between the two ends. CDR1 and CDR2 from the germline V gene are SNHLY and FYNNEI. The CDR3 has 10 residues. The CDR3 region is CATNSYEQYF. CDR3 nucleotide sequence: TGTGCCACAAACTCATACGAGCAGTACTTC. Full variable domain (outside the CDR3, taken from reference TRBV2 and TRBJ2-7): EPEVTQTPSHQVTQMGQEVILRCVPISNHLYFYWYRQILGQKVEFLVSFYNNEISEKSEIFDDQFSVERPDGSNFTLKIRSTKLEDSAMYFCATNSYEQYFGPGTRLTVT.

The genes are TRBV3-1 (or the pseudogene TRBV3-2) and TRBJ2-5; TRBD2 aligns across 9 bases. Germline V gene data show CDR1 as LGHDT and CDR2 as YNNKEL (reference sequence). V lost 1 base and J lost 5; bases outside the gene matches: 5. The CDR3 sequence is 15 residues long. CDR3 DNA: TGTGCCAGCAGCCAAGTAGCGGGGGCTTGGGAGACCCAGTACTTC. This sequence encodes CASSQVAGAWETQYF.

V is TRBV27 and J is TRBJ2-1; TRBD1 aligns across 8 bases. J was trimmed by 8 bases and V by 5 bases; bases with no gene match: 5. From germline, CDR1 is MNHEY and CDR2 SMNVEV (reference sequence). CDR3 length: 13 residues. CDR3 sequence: CASSPGQGYEQFF. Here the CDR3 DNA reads TGTGCCAGCAGTCCAGGACAGGGCTATGAGCAGTTCTTC.

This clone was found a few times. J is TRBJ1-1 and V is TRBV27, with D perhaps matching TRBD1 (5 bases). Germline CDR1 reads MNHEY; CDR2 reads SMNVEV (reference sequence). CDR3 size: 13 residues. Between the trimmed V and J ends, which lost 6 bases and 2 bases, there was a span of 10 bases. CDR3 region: CASSTGFNTEAFF. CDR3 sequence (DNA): TGTGCCAGCAGCACAGGATTTAACACTGAAGCTTTCTTT.

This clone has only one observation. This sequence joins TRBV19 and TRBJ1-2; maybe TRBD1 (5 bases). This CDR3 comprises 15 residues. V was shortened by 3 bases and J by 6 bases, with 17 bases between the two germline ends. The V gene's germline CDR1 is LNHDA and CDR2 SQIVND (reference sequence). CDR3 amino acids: CASSISGTTPDGYTF. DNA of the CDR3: TGTGCCAGTAGTATCTCGGGGACGACGCCGGATGGCTACACCTTC.

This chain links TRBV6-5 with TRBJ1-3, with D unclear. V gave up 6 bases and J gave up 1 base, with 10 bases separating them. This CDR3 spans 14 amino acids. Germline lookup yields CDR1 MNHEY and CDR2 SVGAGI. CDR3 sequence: CASRPGDSGNTIYF. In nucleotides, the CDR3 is TGTGCCAGCAGACCCGGAGATTCTGGAAACACCATATATTTT.

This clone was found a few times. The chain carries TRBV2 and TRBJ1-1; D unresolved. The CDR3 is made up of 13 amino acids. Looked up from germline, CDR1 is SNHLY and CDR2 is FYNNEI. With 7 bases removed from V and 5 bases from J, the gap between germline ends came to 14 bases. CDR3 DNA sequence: TGTGCCAGCATTTCAGGAAAATGGACTGAAGCTTTCTTT. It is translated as CASISGKWTEAFF.

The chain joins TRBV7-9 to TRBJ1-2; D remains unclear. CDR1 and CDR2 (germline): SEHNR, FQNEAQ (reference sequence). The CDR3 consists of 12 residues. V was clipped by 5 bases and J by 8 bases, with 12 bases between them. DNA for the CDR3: TGTGCCAGCAGCCGGCAGGTGGAGGGCTACACCTTC. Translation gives CASSRQVEGYTF.

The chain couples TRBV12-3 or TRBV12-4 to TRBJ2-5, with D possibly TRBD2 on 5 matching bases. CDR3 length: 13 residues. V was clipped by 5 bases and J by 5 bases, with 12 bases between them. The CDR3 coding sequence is TGTGCCAGCAGTACAATCAGGAGGGAGACCCAGTACTTC. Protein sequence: CASSTIRRETQYF.